A selection of T cell receptor beta chains follows, all from one sample in a study of T cell responses to AZD1222 COVID-19 vaccine. Assay used: immunoSEQ multiplex PCR; TCRdb lists only in-frame clones, some missing. The data contain some 190,000 clones, about nine tenths of them singletons. This specimen was peripheral blood, taken 28 days after the second AZD1222 dose. All receptors derive from an adult who received the AZD1222 COVID-19 vaccine. The CDR3 runs from the conserved cysteine through the conserved F or W. The order of the fields is J gene, D gene, clone size, V gene, CDR3 DNA, CDR3 protein. D genes are given only for firm matches. Some rows mark clone size as missing; the rest say once, few, many or name a class of expanded clone.

J gene: TRBJ2-3; D gene: NA; clone size: NA; V gene: TRBV25-1; CDR3 DNA: TGTGCCAGCAGTGAAAGTGGCAGGGGAAGTTGGGGGGATACGCAGTATTTT; CDR3 protein: CASSESGRGSWGDTQYF
J gene: TRBJ2-1; D gene: NA; clone size: NA; V gene: TRBV3-1/TRBV3-2; CDR3 DNA: TGTGCCAGCAGCCCCAGGGGGATGGCGGGGAGAATTGAGCAGTTCTTC; CDR3 protein: CASSPRGMAGRIEQFF
J gene: TRBJ2-6; D gene: NA; clone size: NA; V gene: TRBV5-4; CDR3 DNA: TGTGCCAGCACGCTTGAGGGGAGGCCCTCTGGGGCCAACGTCCTGACTTTC; CDR3 protein: CASTLEGRPSGANVLTF
J gene: TRBJ1-6; D gene: NA; clone size: NA; V gene: TRBV4-3; CDR3 DNA: TGCGCCAGCAGCCAAGGACTACGAGTTGGTTCACCCCTCCACTTT; CDR3 protein: CASSQGLRVGSPLHF
J gene: TRBJ2-1; D gene: TRBD1; clone size: NA; V gene: TRBV3-1/TRBV3-2; CDR3 DNA: TGTGCCAGCAGCCAGCCTGGGGGGGACAGGGAAAACAATGAGCAGTTCTTC; CDR3 protein: CASSQPGGDRENNEQFF
J gene: TRBJ1-4; D gene: TRBD1; clone size: NA; V gene: TRBV3-1/TRBV3-2; CDR3 DNA: TGTGCCAGCAGTCCCCGGGCAGGGGGAGAAAAACTGTTTTTT; CDR3 protein: CASSPRAGGEKLFF
J gene: TRBJ1-2; D gene: NA; clone size: NA; V gene: TRBV6-5; CDR3 DNA: TGTGCCAGCAGTTACGAGAGGGGTAACTATGGCTACACCTTC; CDR3 protein: CASSYERGNYGYTF
J gene: TRBJ2-1; D gene: TRBD2; clone size: NA; V gene: TRBV19; CDR3 DNA: TGTGCCAGTAGTCCGGGACTAGCGGGGGTCTACAATGAGCAGTTCTTC; CDR3 protein: CASSPGLAGVYNEQFF
J gene: TRBJ2-2; D gene: TRBD1; clone size: NA; V gene: TRBV5-4; CDR3 DNA: TGTGCCAGCAGCTTCGGACAGGGGAACACCGGGGAGCTGTTTTTT; CDR3 protein: CASSFGQGNTGELFF
J gene: TRBJ2-7; D gene: TRBD1; clone size: once; V gene: TRBV18; CDR3 DNA: TGTGCCAGCGCCTGGGACAGGGGATCCAACGAGCAGTACTTC; CDR3 protein: CASAWDRGSNEQYF
J gene: TRBJ2-5; D gene: NA; clone size: once; V gene: TRBV2; CDR3 DNA: TGTGGGGGACGTAGGGTCGGAGAGACCCAGTACTTC; CDR3 protein: CGGRRVGETQYF
J gene: TRBJ1-1; D gene: NA; clone size: NA; V gene: TRBV2; CDR3 DNA: TGTGCCAGCAGTGAAGGGTTGGTAGGCACTGAAGCTTTCTTT; CDR3 protein: CASSEGLVGTEAFF
J gene: TRBJ1-2; D gene: TRBD1; clone size: NA; V gene: TRBV18; CDR3 DNA: TGTGCCAGCTCACCACCTACAGGGGATGGCTACACCTTC; CDR3 protein: CASSPPTGDGYTF
J gene: TRBJ1-6; D gene: NA; clone size: NA; V gene: TRBV19; CDR3 DNA: TGTGCCAGTAGTATTCGGCCAGGCAATTCACCCCTCCACTTT; CDR3 protein: CASSIRPGNSPLHF
J gene: TRBJ2-1; D gene: TRBD1; clone size: NA; V gene: TRBV3-1/TRBV3-2; CDR3 DNA: TGTGCCAGCAGCCAAACTAGGGGGACAGGGGTTTACAATGAGCAGTTCTTC; CDR3 protein: CASSQTRGTGVYNEQFF
J gene: TRBJ2-3; D gene: TRBD2; clone size: NA; V gene: TRBV7-2; CDR3 DNA: TGTGCCAGCAGCTTAGGCGGGAGTGGTCCAGATACGCAGTATTTT; CDR3 protein: CASSLGGSGPDTQYF
J gene: TRBJ2-1; D gene: NA; clone size: NA; V gene: TRBV7-3; CDR3 DNA: TGTGCCAGCAGCCTCAACACGGGCTCCTACAATGAGCAGTTCTTC; CDR3 protein: CASSLNTGSYNEQFF
J gene: TRBJ1-1; D gene: NA; clone size: NA; V gene: TRBV3-1/TRBV3-2; CDR3 DNA: TGTGCCAGCAGCCAAGATCCCCCGGACAGCCGGAACACTGAAGCTTTCTTT; CDR3 protein: CASSQDPPDSRNTEAFF
J gene: TRBJ1-1; D gene: NA; clone size: NA; V gene: TRBV19; CDR3 DNA: TGTGCCAGTAGATCCCTCCGGGAGGGAAACACTGAAGCTTTCTTT; CDR3 protein: CASRSLREGNTEAFF
J gene: TRBJ2-7; D gene: NA; clone size: NA; V gene: TRBV25-1; CDR3 DNA: TGTGCCAGCAGCCGGTCTTCCTACGAGCAGTACTTC; CDR3 protein: CASSRSSYEQYF
J gene: TRBJ1-1; D gene: TRBD1; clone size: NA; V gene: TRBV27; CDR3 DNA: TGTGCCAGCAGACCCGCAGGGGGCCGTGAAGCTTTCTTT; CDR3 protein: CASRPAGGREAFF
J gene: TRBJ1-1; D gene: NA; clone size: once; V gene: TRBV5-4; CDR3 DNA: TGTGCCAGCAGCCCCGGAGGGGGGGTGGGCTCTGAAGCTTTCTTT; CDR3 protein: CASSPGGGVGSEAFF
J gene: TRBJ2-5; D gene: NA; clone size: NA; V gene: TRBV7-8; CDR3 DNA: TGTGCCAGCAGCGCCAAAACAGGGTACCAAGAGACCCAGTACTTC; CDR3 protein: CASSAKTGYQETQYF
J gene: TRBJ2-4; D gene: NA; clone size: NA; V gene: TRBV19; CDR3 DNA: TGTGCCAGTAGTATAGGGGGGCTAGCCAAAAACATTCAGTACTTC; CDR3 protein: CASSIGGLAKNIQYF
J gene: TRBJ1-4; D gene: NA; clone size: NA; V gene: TRBV19; CDR3 DNA: TGTGCCAGTGCTATTCGACAGTTTGAAAAACTGTTTTTT; CDR3 protein: CASAIRQFEKLFF
J gene: TRBJ2-7; D gene: TRBD1; clone size: NA; V gene: TRBV27; CDR3 DNA: TGTGCCAGCAGATGGACAGGGGGCGACGAGCAGTACTTC; CDR3 protein: CASRWTGGDEQYF
J gene: TRBJ1-1; D gene: NA; clone size: NA; V gene: TRBV6-5; CDR3 DNA: TGTGCCAGCGTACTGAGGGGGACGGGCACTGAAGCTTTCTTT; CDR3 protein: CASVLRGTGTEAFF
J gene: TRBJ2-2; D gene: NA; clone size: NA; V gene: TRBV5-1; CDR3 DNA: TGCGCCAGCAGCTTGAGGGGCATCGACACCGGGGAGCTGTTTTTT; CDR3 protein: CASSLRGIDTGELFF
J gene: TRBJ1-5; D gene: NA; clone size: NA; V gene: TRBV6-5; CDR3 DNA: TGTGCCAGCAGTTACGTCAGGGCTGGCAATCAGCCCCAGCATTTT; CDR3 protein: CASSYVRAGNQPQHF
J gene: TRBJ1-5; D gene: NA; clone size: NA; V gene: TRBV5-1; CDR3 DNA: TGCGCCAGCTCGTGGGGGGAGGGGCAGCCCCAGCATTTT; CDR3 protein: CASSWGEGQPQHF
J gene: TRBJ2-1; D gene: NA; clone size: NA; V gene: TRBV19; CDR3 DNA: TGTGCCAGTAGTCTCGACATTGATGAGCAGTTCTTC; CDR3 protein: CASSLDIDEQFF